The 9 T cell receptor beta chains presented below share a single source sample, sequenced in a study of shared clonotypes between healthy human individuals. The repertoire was sequenced with immunoSEQ multiplex PCR; TCRdb's copy has only in-frame clones and lacks some. The sample carries approximately 2.5 million clones, over 85% recorded once. The sample taken for sequencing was naive CD4+ T cells sorted from blood. Indicated subset: CD45RA+ positively selected. The receptors shown here come from a man in his late teens or twenties in good health.

This rearrangement joins TRBV7-2 to TRBJ1-5; D not resolved. Germline-derived CDR1 and CDR2 are SGHTA and FQGNSA. With 4 bases removed from V and 7 bases from J, the gap between germline ends came to 17 bases. The CDR3 runs 15 residues. CDR3 nucleotide sequence: TGTGCCAGCAGCTACAGCGACGGGAGCCGGCAGCCCCAGCATTTT. Its translation is CASSYSDGSRQPQHF.

The gene calls are TRBV5-6 and TRBJ2-3, with TRBD2 identical over 9 bases. The CDR3 length is 14 residues. The trim removed 5 bases at V and 4 bases at J, leaving 5 bases unmatched. Looked up from germline, CDR1 is SGHDT and CDR2 is YYEEEE. The CDR3 region is CASRVAGESDTQYF. DNA of the CDR3: TGTGCCAGCAGAGTAGCGGGAGAATCAGATACGCAGTATTTT.

The chain is built from TRBV6-5 and TRBJ2-3; 10 nucleotides match TRBD2. Germline CDR1 MNHEY, CDR2 SVGAGI. Trimming at V came to 4 bases and at J to 6 bases, leaving 4 bases not matched to a gene. The CDR3 spans 14 residues. CDR3 region: CASSSLAGGDTQYF. CDR3 DNA sequence: TGTGCCAGCAGTTCCTTAGCGGGGGGTGATACGCAGTATTTT.

This clone was observed a handful of times. Other DNA sequences in this specimen translate into the identical CDR3. The chain recombines TRBV2 with TRBJ2-7, with D possibly TRBD2 on 6 matching bases. Germline lookup yields CDR1 SNHLY and CDR2 FYNNEI. The CDR3 covers 12 residues. The V end was cut by 6 bases, the J end by 6 bases, with 12 bases between. The chain's CDR3 is CASSGGPGEQYF. The CDR3 DNA reads as TGTGCCAGCAGCGGAGGGCCCGGCGAGCAGTACTTC. The whole variable domain, remainder taken from reference TRBV2 and TRBJ2-7, is EPEVTQTPSHQVTQMGQEVILRCVPISNHLYFYWYRQILGQKVEFLVSFYNNEISEKSEIFDDQFSVERPDGSNFTLKIRSTKLEDSAMYFCASSGGPGEQYFGPGTRLTVT.

This clone has only one observation. This rearrangement joins TRBV7-2 to TRBJ2-7; D is unresolved. CDR3 length: 15 amino acids. V lost 3 bases to trimming and J lost 0 bases, with 12 bases between them. Germline V gene lookup returns CDR1 SGHTA and CDR2 FQGNSA. DNA of the CDR3: TGTGCCAGCAGCTTCGGACCAGCCCTCTCCTACGAGCAGTACTTC. It encodes CASSFGPALSYEQYF.

The V call is TRBV28, the J call TRBJ2-6; D not resolved. The V end was cut by 5 bases, the J end by 1 base, with 12 bases between. The germline V gene encodes CDR1 MDHEN and CDR2 SYDVKM. The CDR3 is 16 amino acids. The CDR3 loop reads CASSLTTVSGANVLTF. CDR3 DNA: TGTGCCAGCAGTCTGACCACAGTTTCTGGGGCCAACGTCCTGACTTTC.

The rearrangement uses TRBV7-3 and TRBJ2-2; D tentatively reads TRBD1 or TRBD2 (6 bases each). CDR3 length: 15 amino acids. CDR1 and CDR2 from the germline V gene are SGHTA and FQGTGA. V lost 1 base to trimming and J lost 2 bases, with 8 bases between them. CDR3 in amino acids: CASSLMGGNTGELFF. The CDR3 coding sequence is TGTGCCAGCAGCTTAATGGGGGGCAACACCGGGGAGCTGTTTTTT.

There are a few counts of this clone. Within the sample, other DNA sequences also encode this same CDR3. The rearrangement uses TRBV27 and TRBJ1-6, with 7 nucleotides matching TRBD1. CDR1 is MNHEY and CDR2 is SMNVEV in the germline V gene (reference sequence). Trimming took 6 bases from V and 4 from J; bases not matched to a gene: 3. The CDR3 totals 14 residues. CDR3 nucleotide sequence: TGTGCCAGCAGCCTACAGGGGTATAATTCACCCCTCCACTTT. Its protein product is CASSLQGYNSPLHF.

V and J are TRBV6-5 and TRBJ1-2; D is undetermined. This CDR3 contains 12 residues. V was cut by 8 bases and J by 8 bases, with 15 bases left in between. Germline loops: CDR1 MNHEY, CDR2 SVGAGI. The CDR3: CASGTIEGGYTF. In nucleotides, the CDR3 is TGTGCCAGCGGAACCATTGAGGGAGGCTACACCTTC.